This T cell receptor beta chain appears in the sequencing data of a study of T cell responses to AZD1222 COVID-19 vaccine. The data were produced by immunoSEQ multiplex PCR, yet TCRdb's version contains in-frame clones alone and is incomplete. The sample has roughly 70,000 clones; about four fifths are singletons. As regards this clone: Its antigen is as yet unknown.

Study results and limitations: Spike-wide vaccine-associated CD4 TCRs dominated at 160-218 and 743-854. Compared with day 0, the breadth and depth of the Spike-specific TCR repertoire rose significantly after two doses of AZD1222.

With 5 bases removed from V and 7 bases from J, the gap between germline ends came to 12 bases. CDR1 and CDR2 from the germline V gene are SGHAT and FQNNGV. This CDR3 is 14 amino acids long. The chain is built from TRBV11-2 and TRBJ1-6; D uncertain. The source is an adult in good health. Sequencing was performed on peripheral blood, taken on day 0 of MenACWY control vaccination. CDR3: CASSLLGLNSPLHF. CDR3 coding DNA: TGTGCCAGCAGCCTACTCGGACTGAATTCACCCCTCCACTTT.